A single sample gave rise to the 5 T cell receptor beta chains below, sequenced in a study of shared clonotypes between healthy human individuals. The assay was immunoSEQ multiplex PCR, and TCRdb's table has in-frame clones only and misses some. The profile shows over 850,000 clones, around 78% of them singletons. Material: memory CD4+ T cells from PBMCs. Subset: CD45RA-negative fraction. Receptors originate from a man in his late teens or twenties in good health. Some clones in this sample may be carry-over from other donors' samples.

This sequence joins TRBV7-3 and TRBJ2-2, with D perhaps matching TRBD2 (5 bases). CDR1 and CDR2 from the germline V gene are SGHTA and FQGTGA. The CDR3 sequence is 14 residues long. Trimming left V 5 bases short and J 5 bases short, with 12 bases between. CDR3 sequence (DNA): TGTGCCAGCAGCCCAGAGGGTAGGACCGGGGAGCTGTTTTTT. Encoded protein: CASSPEGRTGELFF.

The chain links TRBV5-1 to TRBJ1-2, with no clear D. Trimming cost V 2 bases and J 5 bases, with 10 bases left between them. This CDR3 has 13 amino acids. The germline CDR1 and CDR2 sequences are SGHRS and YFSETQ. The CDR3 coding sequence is TGCGCCAGCAGCTTAAGCGAAACTTATGGCTACACCTTC. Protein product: CASSLSETYGYTF. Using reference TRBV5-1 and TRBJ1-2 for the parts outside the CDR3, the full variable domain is KAGVTQTPRYLIKTRGQQVTLSCSPISGHRSVSWYQQTPGQGLQFLFEYFSETQRNKGNFPGRFSGRQFSNSRSEMNVSTLELGDSALYLCASSLSETYGYTFGSGTRLTVV.

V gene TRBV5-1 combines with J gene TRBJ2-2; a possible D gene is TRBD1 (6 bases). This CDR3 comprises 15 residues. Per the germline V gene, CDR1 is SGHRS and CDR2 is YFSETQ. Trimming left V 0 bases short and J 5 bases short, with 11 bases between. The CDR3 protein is CASSLVQGGTGELFF. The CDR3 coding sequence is TGCGCCAGCAGCTTGGTACAGGGTGGAACCGGGGAGCTGTTTTTT.

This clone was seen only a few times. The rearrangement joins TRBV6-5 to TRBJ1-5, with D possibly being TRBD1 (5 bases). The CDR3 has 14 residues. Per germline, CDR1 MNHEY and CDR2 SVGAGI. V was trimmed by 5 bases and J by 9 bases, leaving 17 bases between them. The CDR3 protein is CASSPGLLPGPQHF. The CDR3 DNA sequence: TGTGCCAGCAGTCCGGGACTGCTACCAGGGCCCCAGCATTTT.

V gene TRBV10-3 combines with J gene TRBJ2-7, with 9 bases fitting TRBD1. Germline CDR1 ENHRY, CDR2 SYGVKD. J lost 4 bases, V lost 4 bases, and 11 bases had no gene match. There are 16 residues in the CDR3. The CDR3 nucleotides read TGTGCCATCAGTGCCACGGCGGACAGGGGCCTATACGAGCAGTACTTC. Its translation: CAISATADRGLYEQYF.